These T cell receptor beta chains were read from a single sample in a study of T cell responses to AZD1222 COVID-19 vaccine. The assay was immunoSEQ multiplex PCR, and TCRdb's table has in-frame clones only and misses some. This sample has about 150,000 clones, with just over 90% found just once. The sample consisted of peripheral blood, taken on day 0 of MenACWY control vaccination. The source of these receptors is an adult in good health. Each CDR3 is given with its conserved first and last residue. Fields, in order: V gene, clone size, CDR3 protein. Only some rows state a clone size, as once, few, many or a class for expanded clones.

>TRBV24-1|.
CATSDFRRNNGYTF
>TRBV5-1|.
CASSLHTGGNQPQHF
>TRBV28|.
CASSLGTNQPQHF
>TRBV27|.
CASSLKGGIQPQHF
>TRBV27|.
CASSLRKGEAFF
>TRBV5-8|.
CASSPKVVLNNQPQHF
>TRBV11-3|.
CASSSGQGADEQYF
>TRBV27|.
CASTLHQGGSPLHF
>TRBV18|.
CASSPSLAGTTYEQYF
>TRBV3-1/TRBV3-2|.
CASTETGDYNEKLFF
>TRBV9|few
CASSPPGRTEAFF
>TRBV28|.
CASSRTGVDTEAFF
>TRBV30|.
CAWSVHANIQYF
>TRBV15|few
CATSRDHGVGNTIYF
>TRBV5-1|.
CASSPGLESEQFF
>TRBV5-1|.
CASSLGVAGATDTQYF
>TRBV19|.
CASSGSNHPGGLGSMNTEAFF
>TRBV19|.
CASSIGGNQPQHF
>TRBV18|.
CASSPGGTGPNQPQHF